The T cell receptor (beta chain) under discussion was sequenced for a study of T cell changes during pregnancy in multiple sclerosis. The table came from immunoSEQ multiplex PCR; TCRdb's copy has only in-frame clones and leaves some out. The sample has 32,000 or so clones; more than 70% are singletons. Germline CDR1 LNHDA, CDR2 SQIVND (reference sequence). The CDR3 totals 13 residues. V shed 3 bases and J 2 bases; nucleotides not matched to a gene: 1. Here the sequenced sample was CD8+ T cells from peripheral blood mononuclear cells, taken in the first trimester of pregnancy. The V and J genes are TRBV19 and TRBJ2-7, with 7 bases matching TRBD1. This clonotype originated in a female donor with multiple sclerosis, enrolled in a pregnancy study. The CDR3 DNA reads as TGTGCCAGTAGTATGGGACAGACCTACGAGCAGTACTTC. Amino acids: CASSMGQTYEQYF.